These 27 T cell receptor beta chains were all obtained from the same sample, sequenced in a study of blood T cell repertoires in COVID-19. The protocol was immunoSEQ multiplex PCR, while the TCRdb copy is restricted to in-frame clones and leaves out a portion. The data show roughly 290,000 clones, 75% to 90% seen once. The material sequenced was peripheral blood. These receptor sequences come from a woman aged 25 to 39 who had recovered from COVID-19.

J is TRBJ2-2 and V is TRBV24-1; possibly TRBD1 for D (6 bases). This CDR3 is built from 15 residues. The V end was cut by 3 bases, the J end by 1 base, with 8 bases between. Germline values: CDR1 KGHDR, CDR2 SFDVKD. CDR3 in DNA: TGTGCCACCAGTGATACGGGACAGAACACCGGGGAGCTGTTTTTT. Translation: CATSDTGQNTGELFF.

The chain couples TRBV5-1 to TRBJ1-2; 8 bases agree with TRBD1. This CDR3 has 12 residues. The germline gives CDR1 SGHRS, CDR2 YFSETQ. J gave up 8 bases and V 4 bases, and 4 bases lay outside the gene matches. CDR3 coding DNA: TGCGCCAGCAGCCCGGACAGGGACGGCTACACCTTC. Translation: CASSPDRDGYTF.

The rearrangement joins TRBV28 to TRBJ2-2; 7 bases match TRBD1. This CDR3 has 15 amino acids. The V gene end was trimmed by 6 bases and the J gene end by 5 bases; junction bases not matched to a gene: 9. Germline V gene data show CDR1 as MDHEN and CDR2 as SYDVKM. The CDR3 region has the DNA TGTGCCAGCAGCCCGACCAGGGGGTCTACCGGGGAGCTGTTTTTT. Protein product: CASSPTRGSTGELFF.

Notes on this clone: The sample carries other DNA sequences with the same CDR3. The V gene is TRBV5-6, the J gene TRBJ2-7, with 9 bases lining up with TRBD1. The CDR3 has 13 amino acids. Germline CDR1 is SGHDT and CDR2 is YYEEEE. Trimming removed 3 bases from V and 6 bases from J; junction bases left unmatched: 4. CDR3: CASSSGTGSEQYF. CDR3 bases: TGTGCCAGCAGCTCCGGGACAGGGAGCGAGCAGTACTTC.

The chain recombines TRBV4-2 with TRBJ1-4; 7 bases are a match to TRBD1. The V segment lost 1 base and the J segment 1 base; nucleotides outside the gene matches: 9. The CDR3 extends over 18 amino acids. Germline CDR1 LGHNA, CDR2 YNFKEQ. CDR3 sequence (DNA): TGTGCCAGCAGCCAAGTGACAGGGCCCGCCTTAACTAATGAAAAACTGTTTTTT. The encoded protein is CASSQVTGPALTNEKLFF.

This chain uses TRBV20-1 with TRBJ1-2; 8 bases map to TRBD1. V lost 5 bases, J lost 6 bases, and 2 bases stayed unmatched. Germline V lookup: CDR1 DFQATT, CDR2 SNEGSKA (reference sequence). CDR3 length: 11 residues. Here the CDR3 reads CSAAGGHGYTF. Here the CDR3 DNA reads TGCAGTGCTGCAGGGGGCCATGGCTACACCTTC.

The chain is built from TRBV19 and TRBJ1-1, with TRBD1 as a possible D gene (5 bases). The CDR3 is made up of 11 amino acids. Deletions cut 10 bases from V and 3 bases from J, with 9 bases between. Per germline, CDR1 LNHDA and CDR2 SQIVND (reference sequence). In nucleotides, the CDR3 is TGTGCCACCAAGGGGTACACTGAAGCTTTCTTT. This encodes CATKGYTEAFF. The whole variable domain, filled in from reference TRBV19 and TRBJ1-1, reads DGGITQSPKYLFRKEGQNVTLSCEQNLNHDAMYWYRQDPGQGLRLIYYSQIVNDFQKGDIAEGYSVSREKKESFPLTVTSAQKNPTAFYLCATKGYTEAFFGQGTRLTVV.

The chain has TRBV2 and TRBJ2-7; D unclear. Trimming removed 6 bases from V and 7 bases from J, with 13 bases in between. CDR3 length equals 12 residues. The germline CDR1 and CDR2 sequences are SNHLY and FYNNEI. CDR3 protein: CASSFPAEEQYF. DNA of the CDR3: TGTGCCAGCAGCTTTCCGGCGGAAGAGCAGTACTTC.

This clone has a count of ten or more. The CDR3 coding sequence is TGCGCCAGCAGTCCCTATGGAGGGCAGTATTTT. It codes for CASSPYGGQYF. The rearrangement links TRBV10-2 to TRBJ2-3; D possibly corresponds to TRBD2 (5 bases). This CDR3 comprises 11 residues. V lost 5 bases to trimming and J lost 11 bases, with 11 bases between them. CDR1 is WSHSY, CDR2 SAAADI, per germline.

The gene calls are TRBV18 and TRBJ2-7; 8 nucleotides line up with TRBD2. This CDR3 is built from 14 residues. V was pared by 0 bases and J by 2 bases, with 0 bases of the junction left unmatched. CDR1 and CDR2 (germline): KGHSH, LQKENI. DNA for the CDR3: TGTGCCAGCTCACCACCGGGACTAGCCTACGAGCAGTACTTC. It translates to CASSPPGLAYEQYF.

This clone has only one observation. The CDR3 spells CASSRLVQETQYF. In DNA form, the CDR3 reads TGTGCCAGCAGCAGACTAGTCCAAGAGACCCAGTACTTC. The chain combines TRBV12-3 or TRBV12-4 with TRBJ2-5, with D perhaps matching TRBD2 (6 bases). Trimming left V 6 bases short and J 1 base short, with 9 bases between. The CDR3 contains 13 residues.

This clone is a singleton in its sample. This rearrangement joins TRBV5-1 to TRBJ1-6, with 7 bases fitting TRBD1. In germline, CDR1 is SGHRS, CDR2 YFSETQ. This CDR3 spans 15 amino acids. J gave up 7 bases and V 4 bases, and 8 bases lay outside the gene matches. CDR3 sequence (DNA): TGCGCCAGCAGCCTGGATCCGGGACAGAATTCACCCCTCCACTTT. Translating it yields CASSLDPGQNSPLHF.

V is TRBV7-2 and J is TRBJ1-4, with 7 bases fitting TRBD1. Germline V gene lookup returns CDR1 SGHTA and CDR2 FQGNSA. With 5 bases clipped from V and 4 bases from J, the junction kept 7 bases outside the gene matches. The CDR3 runs to 15 residues. The CDR3 here is CASSPMDRRNEKLFF. For the CDR3, the DNA is TGTGCCAGCAGCCCAATGGACAGGCGTAATGAAAAACTGTTTTTT.

The J gene is TRBJ1-2, the V gene TRBV5-6, with D tentatively TRBD1 (5 bases). CDR3 length: 19 amino acids. V was pared by 4 bases and J by 4 bases, with 29 bases between. Germline loops: CDR1 SGHDT, CDR2 YYEEEE. CDR3 coding DNA: TGTGCCAGCAGCGCGGACTCGGGGGGTACACAGTTCTCGGGCTATGGCTACACCTTC. This encodes CASSADSGGTQFSGYGYTF.

This chain uses TRBV9 with TRBJ1-2; 7 bases line up with TRBD1. CDR1 SGDLS and CDR2 YYNGEE come from the germline V gene. J lost 4 bases, V lost 3 bases, and 12 bases had no gene match. This CDR3 contains 16 residues. CDR3 sequence (DNA): TGTGCCAGCAGCGCCGCGACAGGGCCAACGGGCTATGGCTACACCTTC. This gives the protein CASSAATGPTGYGYTF. The full variable domain, rest sourced from reference TRBV9 and TRBJ1-2, is DSGVTQTPKHLITATGQRVTLRCSPRSGDLSVYWYQQSLDQGLQFLIQYYNGEERAKGNILERFSAQQFPDLHSELNLSSLELGDSALYFCASSAATGPTGYGYTFGSGTRLTVV.

The chain joins TRBV2 to TRBJ2-5; no reliable D call. The CDR3 is 10 residues long. Germline CDR1 is SNHLY and CDR2 is FYNNEI. V was cut by 6 bases and J by 4 bases, with 3 bases left in between. DNA of the CDR3: TGTGCCAGCAGGCGAGAGACCCAGTACTTC. It is translated as CASRRETQYF.

The chain recombines TRBV7-9 with TRBJ2-3; 8 bases agree with TRBD2. This CDR3 comprises 12 residues. Germline CDR1 is SEHNR and CDR2 is FQNEAQ (reference sequence). V was clipped by 8 bases and J by 4 bases; unmatched bases: 2. The CDR3 here is CASRGGADTQYF. CDR3 DNA: TGTGCCAGCCGGGGGGGAGCAGATACGCAGTATTTT.

V gene TRBV7-8 combines with J gene TRBJ2-5; 10 bases align to TRBD2. The CDR3 length is 16 residues. Germline V gives CDR1 SGHVS, CDR2 FQNEAQ. V gave up 1 base and J gave up 3 bases; unmatched junction bases: 5. In DNA, the CDR3 is TGTGCCAGCAGCTTAGGGAGCGGGAGGGGGGAAGAGACCCAGTACTTC. It encodes CASSLGSGRGEETQYF.

About this clone: The sample holds other DNA sequences that translate to the same CDR3. The chain couples TRBV19 to TRBJ2-1, with no clear D. Germline CDR1 and CDR2: LNHDA and SQIVND (reference sequence). V shed 1 base and J shed 6 bases, with 7 bases lying between them. The CDR3 is 13 residues long. CDR3 sequence (DNA): TGTGCCAGTAGTATAGGCTCCGGCAATGAGCAGTTCTTC. It specifies CASSIGSGNEQFF.

The V gene is TRBV5-6, the J gene TRBJ2-3; 9 bases map to TRBD2. CDR3 length: 16 amino acids. V was clipped by 7 bases and J by 2 bases; unmatched bases: 11. Germline CDR1 is SGHDT and CDR2 is YYEEEE. The CDR3 spells CASGVWLAGITDTQYF. The CDR3 region has the DNA TGTGCCAGCGGCGTGTGGCTAGCGGGGATCACAGATACGCAGTATTTT.

This clone was picked up a small number of times. The chain recombines TRBV18 with TRBJ1-5; D is perhaps TRBD1 (5 bases). The CDR3 sequence is 15 residues long. Germline assignment: CDR1 KGHSH and CDR2 LQKENI. The V gene lost 4 bases and the J gene lost 3 bases, with 13 bases spanning the gap. Written as DNA, the CDR3 is TGTGCCAGCTCACAATTACAGGCTTCCAATCAGCCCCAGCATTTT. This translates into CASSQLQASNQPQHF.

This chain connects TRBV19 to TRBJ1-1; 7 nucleotides align to TRBD1. CDR3 length equals 15 residues. Germline values: CDR1 LNHDA, CDR2 SQIVND (reference sequence). Trimming cost V 5 bases and J 6 bases; bases outside gene matches: 12. The CDR3 protein is CASSQRQGQRAEAFF. CDR3 in DNA: TGTGCCAGTAGTCAACGACAGGGCCAGCGGGCTGAAGCTTTCTTT.

The chain carries TRBV6-5 and TRBJ2-4; tentatively, D is TRBD1 (5 bases). Germline lookup yields CDR1 MNHEY and CDR2 SVGAGI. The CDR3 spans 14 residues. Trimming cost V 2 bases and J 4 bases, with 9 bases left between them. The CDR3 loop is CASSYRTIKNIQYF. CDR3 coding DNA: TGTGCCAGCAGTTACAGGACAATTAAAAACATTCAGTACTTC.

This chain uses TRBV28 with TRBJ2-1, with a weak D call TRBD1 (6 bases). Per germline, CDR1 MDHEN and CDR2 SYDVKM. Trimming removed 10 bases at V and 2 bases at J, with 15 bases between. The CDR3 length is 14 residues. For the CDR3, the DNA is TGTGCCACCCTAACAGGGTACCCCTACAATGAGCAGTTCTTC. Translating gives CATLTGYPYNEQFF.

The chain combines TRBV7-2 with TRBJ1-1, with D uncertain. Germline V CDR1 and CDR2: SGHTA, FQGNSA. Trimming removed 5 bases from V and 1 base from J, with 11 bases in between. This CDR3 is built from 14 residues. The CDR3 sequence is CASSASSGNTEAFF. CDR3 coding DNA: TGTGCCAGCAGCGCTTCGTCAGGGAACACTGAAGCTTTCTTT.

This clone has just a few counts. The CDR3 loop is CACVVDSSPQYF. The CDR3 bases are TGTGCCTGTGTCGTCGACAGCTCCCCTCAGTACTTC. This chain links TRBV30 with TRBJ2-7; tentatively, D is TRBD1 (5 bases). The CDR3 is 12 amino acids. Per germline, CDR1 GTSNPN and CDR2 SVGIG (reference sequence). Trimming shortened V by 6 bases and J by 10 bases, and 19 bases separated the two germline ends.

The J gene is TRBJ2-5, the V gene TRBV27; 13 bases match TRBD2. V trimming: 10 bases; J trimming: 5 bases; junction bases outside the gene matches: 7. The CDR3 runs 14 residues. Germline CDR1 is MNHEY and CDR2 is SMNVEV (reference sequence). CDR3 amino acids: CATRTSGRGETQYF. CDR3 nucleotide sequence: TGTGCCACCAGGACTAGCGGGAGAGGGGAGACCCAGTACTTC.